Listed here are 27 T cell receptor beta chains from one sample, sequenced in a study of blood T cell repertoires in COVID-19. Some clones are missing from TCRdb's copy, which holds only in-frame ones; the method was immunoSEQ multiplex PCR. The repertoire holds about 89,000 clones, with 78% as singletons. Sequenced sample: peripheral blood. Source of these receptors: a man in his sixties or seventies with COVID-19, enrolled during active disease.

V and J are TRBV7-2 and TRBJ1-2; 7 positions match TRBD1. The CDR3 contains 14 residues. V lost 6 bases, J lost 4 bases, and 8 bases stayed unmatched. The germline gives CDR1 SGHTA, CDR2 FQGNSA. In nucleotides, the CDR3 is TGTGCCAGCAGTTTTTCATGGGACAGCTATGGCTACACCTTC. Translated: CASSFSWDSYGYTF.

This rearrangement joins TRBV7-6 to TRBJ2-2; a weak D match, TRBD1 (7 bases). The CDR3 extends over 16 amino acids. The V gene's germline CDR1 is SGHVS and CDR2 FNYEAQ. V lost 2 bases, J lost 5 bases, and 15 bases lay in between. CDR3 amino acids: CASSLLLAGGTGELFF. CDR3 sequence (DNA): TGTGCCAGCAGCTTATTACTAGCAGGGGGGACCGGGGAGCTGTTTTTT.

CDR3: CASSLAWSIEQYF. Here the CDR3 DNA reads TGTGCCAGCAGTTTAGCGTGGAGTATCGAGCAGTACTTC. This chain uses TRBV12-3 or TRBV12-4 with TRBJ2-7; the D is unclear. The CDR3 is 13 amino acids. V was cut by 0 bases and J by 6 bases, with 9 bases left in between.

This sequence joins TRBV5-6 and TRBJ1-1; tentatively, D is TRBD1 (6 bases). The CDR3 consists of 13 residues. V was cut by 2 bases and J by 5 bases, with 10 bases left in between. Per germline, CDR1 SGHDT and CDR2 YYEEEE. The CDR3: CASSFQGLTEAFF. The CDR3, as DNA: TGTGCCAGCAGCTTCCAGGGGCTGACTGAAGCTTTCTTT. The whole variable domain, remainder taken from reference TRBV5-6 and TRBJ1-1, is DAGVTQSPTHLIKTRGQQVTLRCSPKSGHDTVSWYQQALGQGPQFIFQYYEEEERQRGNFPDRFSGHQFPNYSSELNVNALLLGDSALYLCASSFQGLTEAFFGQGTRLTVV.

The chain is built from TRBV4-2 and TRBJ2-7; 8 bases are shared with TRBD2. Germline trimming cut 0 bases from V and 2 bases from J; bases unmatched to any gene: 3. Per germline, CDR1 LGHNA and CDR2 YNFKEQ. The length of the CDR3 is 15 residues. The CDR3: CASSQETSDTYEQYF. As DNA, the CDR3 is TGTGCCAGCAGCCAAGAGACTAGCGATACCTACGAGCAGTACTTC.

J is TRBJ1-6 and V is TRBV12-3 or TRBV12-4; D gene unclear. The V and J ends lost 6 bases and 4 bases respectively, with 7 bases between them. The CDR3 covers 13 residues. The CDR3 reads CASRTQYNSPLHF. Here the CDR3 DNA reads TGTGCCAGCAGAACACAGTATAATTCACCCCTCCACTTT.

Turning to this clone: Other DNA sequences of this sample code for an identical CDR3. The chain joins TRBV29-1 to TRBJ1-2, with D uncertain. In germline, CDR1 is SQVTM, CDR2 ANQGSEA. Trimming stripped 4 bases from V and 4 bases from J, with 7 bases between. This CDR3 is built from 11 residues. CDR3 sequence (DNA): TGCAGCGTTGGGCAGATCTATGGCTACACCTTC. Amino acid sequence: CSVGQIYGYTF. Drawing the rest from reference TRBV29-1 and TRBJ1-2, the complete variable domain is SAVISQKPSRDICQRGTSLTIQCQVDSQVTMMFWYRQQPGQSLTLIATANQGSEATYESGFVIDKFPISRPNLTFSTLTVSNMSPEDSSIYLCSVGQIYGYTFGSGTRLTVV.

The chain is built from TRBV5-1 and TRBJ1-1, with 10 nucleotides matching TRBD1. V lost 7 bases, J lost 2 bases, and 2 bases stayed unmatched. Germline CDR1 reads SGHRS; CDR2 reads YFSETQ. This CDR3 spans 13 amino acids. The CDR3 is CASGTGANTEAFF. The CDR3 DNA reads as TGCGCCAGCGGGACAGGGGCTAACACTGAAGCTTTCTTT.

About this clone itself: Other nucleotide sequences from this sample produce the same CDR3. This chain links TRBV9 with TRBJ1-2; D is unresolved. The CDR3 contains 13 residues. From germline, CDR1 is SGDLS and CDR2 YYNGEE. V was cut by 0 bases and J by 3 bases, with 6 bases left in between. The CDR3 coding sequence is TGTGCCAGCAGCGTAGAATCAGACTATGGCTACACCTTC. It is translated as CASSVESDYGYTF.

This clone showed up just a few times. The gene calls are TRBV4-1 and TRBJ1-1, with D perhaps TRBD1 (5 bases). This CDR3 is built from 13 residues. The germline V gene has CDR1 MGHRA and CDR2 YSYEKL. Trimming left V 5 bases short and J 6 bases short, with 13 bases between. CDR3 nucleotide sequence: TGCGCCAGCAGCACTCAGGGAGGCCCTGAAGCTTTCTTT. It codes for CASSTQGGPEAFF.

The rearrangement links TRBV5-1 to TRBJ2-2; D is uncertain. The germline V and J ends were trimmed by 0 bases and 4 bases, with 7 bases remaining between them. This CDR3 is 14 amino acids long. CDR1 and CDR2 (germline): SGHRS, YFSETQ. CDR3 coding DNA: TGCGCCAGCAGCTTGGTAACGGGCACCGGGGAGCTGTTTTTT. It translates to CASSLVTGTGELFF.

The chain combines TRBV10-3 with TRBJ1-1, with D possibly matching TRBD1 (6 bases). The CDR3 extends over 15 amino acids. Germline V lookup: CDR1 ENHRY, CDR2 SYGVKD. The germline V and J ends were trimmed by 5 bases and 10 bases, with 23 bases remaining between them. In DNA form, the CDR3 reads TGTGCCATCAGTACCACTCAGGGGAACCCCATGGGAGCTTTCTTT. The encoded protein is CAISTTQGNPMGAFF.

The V and J genes are TRBV5-1 and TRBJ1-2; D not resolved. V was clipped by 0 bases and J by 8 bases, with 8 bases between them. The CDR3 spans 12 residues. Germline V gene lookup returns CDR1 SGHRS and CDR2 YFSETQ. CDR3 in DNA: TGCGCCAGCAGCTTGGCGAGGGAAGGCTACACCTTC. It translates to CASSLAREGYTF.

The chain is built from TRBV18 and TRBJ2-7; 10 nucleotides match TRBD2. The CDR3 loop spans 15 amino acids. Germline V gives CDR1 KGHSH, CDR2 LQKENI. V was pared by 5 bases and J by 2 bases, with 6 bases of the junction left unmatched. CDR3 DNA: TGTGCCAGCTCAGCAGAGGGACTAGCGACCTACGAGCAGTACTTC. Translated: CASSAEGLATYEQYF.

As for this clone: At one end the junction does not follow the germline gene, possibly because of a read error. The rearrangement uses TRBV28 and TRBJ2-1, with 10 bases matching TRBD2. The germline V gene has CDR1 MDHEN and CDR2 SYDVKM. The CDR3 has 17 residues. The CDR3 nucleotides are TGTGCCAGCAGTGTATGGACTAGCGGAGGTCCCTACAATGAGCAGTTCTTC. It yields the protein CASSVWTSGGPYNEQFF.

This chain uses TRBV7-2 with TRBJ2-4; 10 nucleotides match TRBD2. Germline V CDR1 and CDR2: SGHTA, FQGNSA. Trimming at V came to 5 bases and at J to 0 bases, leaving 10 bases not matched to a gene. This CDR3 spans 18 amino acids. In DNA, the CDR3 is TGTGCCAGCAGCCCGTCGACTAGCGGGCCTTTAGCCAAAAACATTCAGTACTTC. Its translation is CASSPSTSGPLAKNIQYF.

The CDR3 sequence is CASSLIGTPGQDTQYF. CDR3 DNA: TGTGCCAGCAGCTTAATCGGGACACCCGGCCAAGATACGCAGTATTTT. This sequence joins TRBV7-8 and TRBJ2-3, with D perhaps TRBD1 (6 bases). CDR3 length: 16 residues. Germline V gene lookup returns CDR1 SGHVS and CDR2 FQNEAQ. V was clipped by 2 bases and J by 5 bases, with 17 bases between them.

The V gene is TRBV2, the J gene TRBJ1-4; D unclear. The CDR3 extends over 18 amino acids. Germline CDR1 SNHLY, CDR2 FYNNEI. Trimming pared 4 bases from V and 3 bases from J, leaving 21 bases between. The chain's CDR3 is CASSAVAEDSRANEKLFF. CDR3 nucleotides: TGTGCCAGCAGTGCGGTCGCTGAGGATAGTCGGGCTAATGAAAAACTGTTTTTT.

The rearrangement uses TRBV5-4 and TRBJ1-1; TRBD1 aligns across 7 bases. The CDR3 loop spans 13 amino acids. Germline CDR1 SGHNT, CDR2 YYREEE (reference sequence). The V gene end was trimmed by 2 bases and the J gene end by 5 bases; junction bases not matched to a gene: 3. The CDR3 is CASSFSRGTEAFF. The CDR3 DNA reads as TGTGCCAGCAGCTTCTCCAGGGGGACTGAAGCTTTCTTT.

The chain recombines TRBV5-6 with TRBJ1-2, with 10 bases matching TRBD1. Germline lookup yields CDR1 SGHDT and CDR2 YYEEEE. The CDR3 contains 13 residues. V shed 3 bases and J 4 bases; nucleotides not matched to a gene: 0. Here the CDR3 reads CASSWDRGYGYTF. The CDR3 DNA reads as TGTGCCAGCAGCTGGGACAGGGGCTATGGCTACACCTTC.

The rearrangement joins TRBV3-1 (or the pseudogene TRBV3-2) to TRBJ1-4, with D perhaps TRBD1 (6 bases). Germline V gene sequence: CDR1 LGHDT, CDR2 YNNKEL (reference sequence). CDR3 length: 14 amino acids. The germline V and J ends were trimmed by 4 bases and 8 bases, with 14 bases remaining between them. CDR3 in amino acids: CASSPWSGEEKLFF. The CDR3 coding sequence is TGTGCCAGCAGCCCCTGGTCAGGGGAGGAAAAACTGTTTTTT.

This clone has a single count. The CDR3 loop is CASSPGGGANYGYTF. CDR3 sequence (DNA): TGTGCCAGCAGCCCCGGAGGCGGGGCCAACTATGGCTACACCTTC. The chain has TRBV7-2 and TRBJ1-2; possible D gene TRBD1, 5 bases. The CDR3 spans 15 residues. The germline V and J ends were trimmed by 5 bases and 2 bases, with 15 bases remaining between them. Germline V lookup: CDR1 SGHTA, CDR2 FQGNSA.

This chain connects TRBV7-8 to TRBJ1-4; D ambiguous. The CDR3 sequence is 16 residues long. Trimming cost V 5 bases and J 7 bases, with 20 bases left between them. Germline CDR1 SGHVS, CDR2 FQNEAQ. The CDR3 DNA reads TGTGCCAGCAGCCCAGACCTGGGTCGCCCAGGTGAAAAACTGTTTTTT. Translating gives CASSPDLGRPGEKLFF.

This clone was picked up one time. V gene TRBV5-1 combines with J gene TRBJ2-7; maybe TRBD2 (5 bases). The CDR3 spans 16 residues. Between the trimmed V and J ends, which lost 0 bases and 5 bases, there was a span of 18 bases. Germline values: CDR1 SGHRS, CDR2 YFSETQ. The CDR3 DNA reads as TGCGCCAGCAGCTTGGGACCCGGGGTTGTAGGCGACGAGCAGTACTTC. Amino acid sequence: CASSLGPGVVGDEQYF. The full variable domain, rest sourced from reference TRBV5-1 and TRBJ2-7, is KAGVTQTPRYLIKTRGQQVTLSCSPISGHRSVSWYQQTPGQGLQFLFEYFSETQRNKGNFPGRFSGRQFSNSRSEMNVSTLELGDSALYLCASSLGPGVVGDEQYFGPGTRLTVT.

V gene TRBV30 combines with J gene TRBJ1-2; maybe TRBD1 (6 bases). From germline, CDR1 is GTSNPN and CDR2 SVGIG (reference sequence). Trimming took 5 bases from V and 1 from J, leaving 8 bases between them. The CDR3 has 12 residues. The CDR3 is CAWQGYNYGYTF. The CDR3 region has the DNA TGTGCCTGGCAGGGGTATAACTATGGCTACACCTTC.

The V and J genes are TRBV19 and TRBJ2-2; the D gene is possibly TRBD1 (6 bases). V was trimmed by 5 bases and J by 4 bases, leaving 23 bases between them. The CDR3 is 18 residues long. Per the germline V gene, CDR1 is LNHDA and CDR2 is SQIVND (reference sequence). CDR3 in amino acids: CASSAPQGRRLSTGELFF. CDR3 DNA: TGTGCCAGTAGTGCCCCACAGGGACGAAGGCTAAGCACCGGGGAGCTGTTTTTT.

The V call is TRBV10-3, the J call TRBJ2-1; 9 bases line up with TRBD2. Germline V lookup: CDR1 ENHRY, CDR2 SYGVKD. V was pared by 0 bases and J by 5 bases, with 2 bases of the junction left unmatched. This CDR3 has 15 amino acids. CDR3 sequence reads: CAISESSSGDNEQFF. The CDR3 DNA reads TGTGCCATCAGTGAGTCGTCTAGCGGGGACAATGAGCAGTTCTTC.